This is a list of T cell receptor beta chains from one sample in a study of immune cell composition in non-small cell lung cancer. Here immunoSEQ multiplex PCR was the method, and the copy in TCRdb shows in-frame clones only, minus some. The sample has about 2,200 clones; about nine tenths are singletons. The specimen sequenced was lung tumor tissue. These TCRs come from a human donor with non-small cell lung cancer. The CDR3 runs from the conserved cysteine through the conserved F or W. Fields, in order: V gene, J gene, CDR3 protein.

>TRBV7-2|TRBJ1-2
CASSSARGTNYGYTF
>TRBV30|TRBJ1-6
CAWVQANSPLHF
>TRBV10-3|-
CAIRDPTGRDEQYF
>TRBV7-2|TRBJ2-1
CASSLRQGSSYNEQFF
>TRBV19|TRBJ1-1
CASLAGQRNTEAFF
>TRBV7-5|TRBJ2-6
CARSLPGSGANVLTF
>TRBV10-3|TRBJ2-2
CAISDKGGTGELFF
>TRBV18|TRBJ2-7
CASSPPIGRSSYEQYF
>TRBV28|TRBJ1-2
CASSLFPTGNYGYTF
>TRBV7-7|TRBJ2-1
CASSPAGTGDYNEQFF
>TRBV5-8|TRBJ1-1
CASSLRGGAFF
>TRBV4-3|TRBJ2-3
CASSQLGSGGTVTQYF
>TRBV7-9|TRBJ2-2
CATIGGNTGELFF
>TRBV19|TRBJ2-2
CASTDRTVYRELFF
>TRBV6-1|TRBJ1-4
CASSGTGYHSWGEKLFF
>TRBV12-5|TRBJ2-2
CASGSGLAGVTGELFF
>TRBV10-3|TRBJ1-2
CAISPELYGYTF
>TRBV27|TRBJ2-5
CASSLVPGGIQETQYF
>TRBV10-3|TRBJ1-3
CAISAPSSGNTIYF